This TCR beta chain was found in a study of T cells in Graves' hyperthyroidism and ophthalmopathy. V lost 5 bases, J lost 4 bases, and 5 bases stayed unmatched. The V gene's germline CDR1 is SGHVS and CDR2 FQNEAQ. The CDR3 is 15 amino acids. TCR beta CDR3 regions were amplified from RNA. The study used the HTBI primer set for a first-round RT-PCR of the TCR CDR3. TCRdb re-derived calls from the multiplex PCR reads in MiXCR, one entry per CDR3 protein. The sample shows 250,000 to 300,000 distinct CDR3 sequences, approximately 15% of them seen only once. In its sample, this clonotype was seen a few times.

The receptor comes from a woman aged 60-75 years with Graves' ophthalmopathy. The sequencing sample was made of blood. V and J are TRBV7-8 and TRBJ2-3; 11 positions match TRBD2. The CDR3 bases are TGTGCCAGCAGCCCGACTAGCGGGAACGCAGATACGCAGTATTTT. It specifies CASSPTSGNADTQYF.